This T cell receptor beta chain was observed in a study of T cell responses to AZD1222 COVID-19 vaccine. Germline values: CDR1 ENHRY, CDR2 SYGVKD. V was clipped by 2 bases and J by 14 bases, with 18 bases between them. The CDR3 has 13 amino acids. The protocol was immunoSEQ multiplex PCR, while the TCRdb copy is restricted to in-frame clones and leaves out a portion. This sample has around 120,000 clones, with 85% to 90% found just once. The source was peripheral blood, collected on day 0 of AZD1222 vaccination. This TCR was sampled from an adult in good health. The chain links TRBV10-3 to TRBJ1-2, with D possibly being TRBD1 (5 bases). The CDR3 here is CAISEPRTPTATF. CDR3 bases: TGTGCCATCAGTGAGCCCCGGACACCAACCGCGACCTTC.